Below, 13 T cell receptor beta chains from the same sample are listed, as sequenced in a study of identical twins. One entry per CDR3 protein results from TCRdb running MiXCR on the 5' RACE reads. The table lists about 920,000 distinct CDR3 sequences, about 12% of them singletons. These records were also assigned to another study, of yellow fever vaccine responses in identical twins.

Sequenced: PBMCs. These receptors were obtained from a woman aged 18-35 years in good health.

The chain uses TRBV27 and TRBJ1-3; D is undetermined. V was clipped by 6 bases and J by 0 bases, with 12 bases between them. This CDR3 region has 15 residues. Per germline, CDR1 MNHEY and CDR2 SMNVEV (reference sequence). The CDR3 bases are TGTGCCAGCAGGGAGCGCGGGAACTCTGGAAACACCATATATTTT. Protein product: CASRERGNSGNTIYF.

CDR3 DNA sequence: TGTGCCAGCAGTTACTCGATGAGGGGCAGAAGAGGGACTGAAGCTTTCTTT. Its protein product is CASSYSMRGRRGTEAFF. The chain carries TRBV6-5 and TRBJ1-1; D is perhaps TRBD1 (5 bases). The CDR3 spans 17 residues. Between the trimmed V and J ends, which lost 0 bases and 5 bases, there was a span of 19 bases. Germline CDR1 reads MNHEY; CDR2 reads SVGAGI.

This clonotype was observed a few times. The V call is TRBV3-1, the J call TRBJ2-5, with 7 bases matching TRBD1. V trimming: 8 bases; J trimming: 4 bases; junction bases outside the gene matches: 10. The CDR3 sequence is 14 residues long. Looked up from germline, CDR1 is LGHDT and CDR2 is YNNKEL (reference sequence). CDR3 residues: CASCPGQMGETQYF. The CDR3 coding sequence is TGTGCCAGCTGCCCGGGACAGATGGGAGAGACCCAGTACTTC.

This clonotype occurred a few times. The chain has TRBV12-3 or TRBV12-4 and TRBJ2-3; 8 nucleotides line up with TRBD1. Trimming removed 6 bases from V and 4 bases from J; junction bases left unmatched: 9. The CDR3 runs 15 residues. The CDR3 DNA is TGTGCCAGCAGCCCGGCCAGGGGGCTCGCAGATACGCAGTATTTT. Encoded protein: CASSPARGLADTQYF.

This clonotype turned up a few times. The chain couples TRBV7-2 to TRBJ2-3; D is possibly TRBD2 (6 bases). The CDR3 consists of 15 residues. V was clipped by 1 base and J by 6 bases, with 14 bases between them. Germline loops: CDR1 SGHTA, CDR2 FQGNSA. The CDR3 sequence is CASSLGFGSADTQYF. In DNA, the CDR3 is TGTGCCAGCAGCTTAGGTTTCGGGAGCGCGGATACGCAGTATTTT.

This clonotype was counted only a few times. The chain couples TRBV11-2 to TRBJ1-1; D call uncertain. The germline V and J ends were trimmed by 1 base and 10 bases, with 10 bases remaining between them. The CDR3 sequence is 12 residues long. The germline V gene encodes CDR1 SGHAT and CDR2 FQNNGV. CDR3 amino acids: CASSLVEVGAFF. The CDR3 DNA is TGTGCCAGCAGCTTAGTGGAGGTTGGAGCTTTCTTT.

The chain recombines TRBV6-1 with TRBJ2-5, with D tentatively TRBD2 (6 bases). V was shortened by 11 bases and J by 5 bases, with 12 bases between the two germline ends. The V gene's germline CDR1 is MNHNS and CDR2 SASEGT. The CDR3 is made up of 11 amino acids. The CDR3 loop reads CAPGGAETQYF. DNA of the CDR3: TGTGCCCCTGGCGGGGCCGAGACCCAGTACTTC.

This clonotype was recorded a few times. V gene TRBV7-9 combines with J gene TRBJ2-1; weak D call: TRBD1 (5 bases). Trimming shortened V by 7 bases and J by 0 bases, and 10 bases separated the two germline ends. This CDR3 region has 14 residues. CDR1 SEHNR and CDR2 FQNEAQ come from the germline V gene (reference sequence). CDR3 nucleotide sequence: TGTGCCAGCAACGAAGGGGTCTCCTACAATGAGCAGTTCTTC. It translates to CASNEGVSYNEQFF.

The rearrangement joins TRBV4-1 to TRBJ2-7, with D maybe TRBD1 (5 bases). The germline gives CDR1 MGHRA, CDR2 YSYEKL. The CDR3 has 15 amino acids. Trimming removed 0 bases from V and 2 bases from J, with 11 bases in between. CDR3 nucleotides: TGCGCCAGCAGCCAAGATTGGACAATGCCCTACGAGCAGTACTTC. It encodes CASSQDWTMPYEQYF.

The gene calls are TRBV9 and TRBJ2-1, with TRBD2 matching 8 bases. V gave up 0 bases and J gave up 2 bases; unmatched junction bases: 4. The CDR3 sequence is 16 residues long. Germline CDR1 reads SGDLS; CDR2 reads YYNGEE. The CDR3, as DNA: TGTGCCAGCAGCGTAGTTAGCGGGGCAACCTACAATGAGCAGTTCTTC. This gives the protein CASSVVSGATYNEQFF. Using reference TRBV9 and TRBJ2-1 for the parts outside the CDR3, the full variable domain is DSGVTQTPKHLITATGQRVTLRCSPRSGDLSVYWYQQSLDQGLQFLIQYYNGEERAKGNILERFSAQQFPDLHSELNLSSLELGDSALYFCASSVVSGATYNEQFFGPGTRLTVL.

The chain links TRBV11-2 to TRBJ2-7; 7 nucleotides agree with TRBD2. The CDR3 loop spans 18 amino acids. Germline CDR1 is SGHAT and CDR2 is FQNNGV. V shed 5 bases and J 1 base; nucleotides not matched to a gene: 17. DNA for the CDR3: TGTGCCAGCAGCCCGAGGGGCGGGAGACCCCCTTTTTCCTACGAGCAGTACTTC. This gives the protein CASSPRGGRPPFSYEQYF.

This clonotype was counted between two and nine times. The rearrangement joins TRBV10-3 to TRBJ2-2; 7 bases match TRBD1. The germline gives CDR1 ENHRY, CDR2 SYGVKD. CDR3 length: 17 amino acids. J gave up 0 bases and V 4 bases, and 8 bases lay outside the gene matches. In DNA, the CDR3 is TGTGCCATCAGTGGACAGGGTGGTAAGGCGAACACCGGGGAGCTGTTTTTT. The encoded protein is CAISGQGGKANTGELFF.

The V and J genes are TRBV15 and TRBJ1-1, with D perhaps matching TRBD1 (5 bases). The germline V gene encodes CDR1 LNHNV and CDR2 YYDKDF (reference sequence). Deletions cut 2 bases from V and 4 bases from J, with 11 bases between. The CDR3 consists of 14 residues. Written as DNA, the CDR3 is TGTGCCACCAGCAGACCGGGACGGGCCACTGAAGCTTTCTTT. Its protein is CATSRPGRATEAFF.